This entry features one T cell receptor beta chain sequence. Its antigen is unidentified. This record comes from a study of T-cell memory formation after mild COVID-19. Across the whole study: TCR clusters were mostly donor specific. Overall study results and limits: Memory sampled before infection contained some responding clones, suggesting cross-reactive memory joined.

The CDR3 has 14 residues. J gave up 5 bases and V 9 bases, and 10 bases lay outside the gene matches. CDR1 is KGHDR and CDR2 is SFDVKD in the germline V gene. TCRdb re-called the 5' RACE reads through MiXCR, storing one row per CDR3 protein. The sample includes around 200,000 distinct CDR3 sequences, approximately 10% seen only once; the top ten take approximately 3%. This chain joins TRBV24-1 and TRBJ1-2, with 8 bases identical to TRBD1. The origin of this receptor is a man aged 18 to 30 who had mild COVID-19 (a few samples of this study predate the infection). Cell type and time point are not known. The sequencing sample was made of PBMCs or a T cell subset sorted from them (not recorded which). CDR3 protein: CATATGTGGYGYTF. Written as DNA, the CDR3 is TGTGCCACCGCTACCGGGACAGGAGGATATGGCTACACCTTC.